This T cell receptor beta chain was sequenced in a study of blood T cell repertoires in COVID-19. Study-level background: COVID-19 samples, acute and convalescent, were from the United States, Italy and Spain. Sample material is recorded as cDNA or gDNA derived from T cells, B-cell-depleted T cells, or PBMCs.

Those enrolled in Seattle joined during active infection and were followed longitudinally afterward. This CDR3 has 16 residues. The junction had 3 bases not matched to a gene; V was cut back by 4 bases and J by 4 bases. CDR1 is MGHRA, CDR2 YSYEKL, per germline. The authors' processing: It was from reference gene primer amplification that nucleated cell counts were estimated. Libraries were prepared by immunoSEQ multiplex PCR; TCRdb keeps only in-frame clonotypes and omits some of them. V and J calls and clone size are given by that table; D and trimming were obtained from the DNA. The sample holds approximately 290,000 clones, over 75% seen once.

This rearrangement joins TRBV4-1 to TRBJ1-6; 11 bases agree with TRBD1. The TCR was taken from a human donor with COVID-19, enrolled during active disease. The donor label of this sample is uncertain. Sequences were obtained from peripheral blood. CDR3 sequence (DNA): TGCGCCAGCAGCCGGGGACAGGGGGATTATAATTCACCCCTCCACTTT. Protein: CASSRGQGDYNSPLHF.